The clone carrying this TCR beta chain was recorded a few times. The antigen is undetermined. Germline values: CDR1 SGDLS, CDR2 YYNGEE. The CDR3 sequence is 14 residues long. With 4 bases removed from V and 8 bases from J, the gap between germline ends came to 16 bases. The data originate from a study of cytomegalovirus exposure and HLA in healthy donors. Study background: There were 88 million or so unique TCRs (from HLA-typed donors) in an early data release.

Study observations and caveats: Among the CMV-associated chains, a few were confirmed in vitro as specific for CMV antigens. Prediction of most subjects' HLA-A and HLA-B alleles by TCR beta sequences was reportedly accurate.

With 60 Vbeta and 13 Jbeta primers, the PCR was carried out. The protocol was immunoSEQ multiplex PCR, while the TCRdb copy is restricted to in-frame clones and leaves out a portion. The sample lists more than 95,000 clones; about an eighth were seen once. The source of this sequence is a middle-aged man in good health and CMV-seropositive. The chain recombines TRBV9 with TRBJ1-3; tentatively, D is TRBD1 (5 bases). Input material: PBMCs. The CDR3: CASSLLQRGDTIYF. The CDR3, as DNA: TGTGCCAGCAGCCTCCTACAGCGGGGCGACACCATATATTTT.